The rows below give T cell receptor beta chains drawn from one sample of a study of OX40 agonist ivuxolimab in advanced cancers. TCRdb's copy holds only in-frame clones and misses some; the assay was immunoSEQ multiplex PCR. The sample consists of approximately 77,000 clones, under 95% of them appearing once. Sequenced material: CD4+ or CD8+ T cells sorted from blood, taken in a trial of the OX40 agonist ivuxolimab. These receptors originate from an adult with an advanced solid tumor such as melanoma, head and neck, liver or kidney cancer. Each CDR3 is given with its conserved first and last residue. A D gene is named only where the DNA matches it firmly. Not all rows give a size; the values are once, few, many and, for expanded clones, a class.

clone size	J gene	V gene	D gene	CDR3 protein	CDR3 DNA
once	TRBJ1-1	TRBV18	TRBD1	CASSPRAWTGGVTEAFF	TGTGCCAGCTCACCACGGGCCTGGACAGGGGGAGTCACTGAAGCTTTCTTT
.	TRBJ2-1	TRBV27	TRBD1	CASSPGTGYNEQFF	TGTGCCAGCAGTCCCGGGACAGGGTACAATGAGCAGTTCTTC
.	TRBJ2-1	TRBV11-1	.	CASSLYTLSHNEQFF	TGTGCCAGCAGCCTTTACACTTTGTCGCACAATGAGCAGTTCTTC
.	TRBJ2-7	TRBV5-4	TRBD1	CASSFDRPGQGYEQYF	TGTGCCAGCAGCTTCGACCGACCGGGACAGGGCTACGAGCAGTACTTC
.	TRBJ2-2	TRBV7-2	.	CASSSTNTGELFF	TGTGCCAGCAGCTCTACGAACACCGGGGAGCTGTTTTTT
.	TRBJ2-7	TRBV11-2	.	CATKQEAYEQYF	TGTGCCACAAAACAGGAGGCCTACGAGCAGTACTTC
.	TRBJ2-7	TRBV30	.	CAWSAGTPPHEQYF	TGTGCCTGGAGTGCCGGGACCCCGCCCCACGAGCAGTACTTC
.	TRBJ1-6	TRBV5-4	.	CASSLTGQNNSPLHF	TGTGCCAGCAGCTTGACCGGACAGAATAATTCACCCCTCCACTTT
.	TRBJ1-4	TRBV5-1	.	CASSWLEGGKLFF	TGCGCCAGCAGCTGGCTGGAGGGCGGAAAACTGTTTTTT
.	TRBJ2-1	TRBV4-1	TRBD2	CASSQRLAVPPNEQFF	TGCGCCAGCAGCCAGCGACTAGCGGTCCCACCCAATGAGCAGTTCTTC